A single sample is the source of the 25 T cell receptor beta chains below, sequenced in a study of blood T cell repertoires in COVID-19. TCRdb's copy holds only in-frame clones and misses some; the assay was immunoSEQ multiplex PCR. The sample contains about 250,000 clones, 88% of which appear only once. Specimen: peripheral blood. The receptors derive from a woman between 25 and 40 years old with COVID-19, enrolled during active disease.

This chain joins TRBV12-3 or TRBV12-4 and TRBJ2-1; D possibly corresponds to TRBD1 (5 bases). Trimming removed 5 bases from V and 7 bases from J, with 6 bases in between. This CDR3 contains 11 residues. The CDR3 sequence: CASSPGNEQFF. In DNA form, the CDR3 reads TGTGCCAGCAGTCCAGGGAATGAGCAGTTCTTC.

V usage is TRBV29-1 and J usage is TRBJ2-7; TRBD2 might be the D (6 bases). The germline V and J ends were trimmed by 3 bases and 0 bases, with 12 bases remaining between them. The V gene's germline CDR1 is SQVTM and CDR2 ANQGSEA. The CDR3 covers 14 residues. CDR3 in DNA: TGCAGCGTTGAGTCTCAGGGAGGCTCCTACGAGCAGTACTTC. It yields the protein CSVESQGGSYEQYF.

The rearrangement uses TRBV24-1 and TRBJ2-3; tentative D call: TRBD1 (6 bases). Germline CDR1 and CDR2: KGHDR and SFDVKD. V lost 8 bases and J lost 5, with 7 bases in between. This CDR3 is 11 amino acids long. CDR3 sequence: CATTGEDTQYF. CDR3 in DNA: TGTGCCACCACAGGGGAAGATACGCAGTATTTT.

This chain uses TRBV29-1 with TRBJ1-4; unclear D gene. V shed 7 bases and J shed 0 bases, with 12 bases lying between them. The CDR3 runs to 14 residues. Per germline, CDR1 SQVTM and CDR2 ANQGSEA. The CDR3 spells CSAGIGATNEKLFF. CDR3 DNA sequence: TGCAGCGCCGGGATCGGGGCAACTAATGAAAAACTGTTTTTT.

V usage is TRBV7-6 and J usage is TRBJ2-2, with 7 bases lining up with TRBD1. Per the germline V gene, CDR1 is SGHVS and CDR2 is FNYEAQ. J lost 7 bases, V lost 5 bases, and 13 bases had no gene match. The CDR3 totals 16 residues. CDR3 sequence: CASSPAPRQGGGELFF. The DNA for the CDR3 is TGTGCCAGCAGCCCCGCCCCGCGACAGGGTGGCGGGGAGCTGTTTTTT.

A single count supports this clone. The genes are TRBV2 and TRBJ2-6; 7 nucleotides align to TRBD1. The CDR3 runs to 20 residues. Losses at the gene ends were 4 bases for V and 0 bases for J; bases not matched to a gene: 15. Per germline, CDR1 SNHLY and CDR2 FYNNEI. The CDR3 loop is CASSVDRLDASDSGANVLTF. CDR3 DNA: TGTGCCAGCAGTGTGGACAGGCTCGACGCATCCGACTCTGGGGCCAACGTCCTGACTTTC.

The chain has TRBV2 and TRBJ1-1; possible D gene TRBD1, 6 bases. The CDR3 is made up of 14 amino acids. CDR1 SNHLY and CDR2 FYNNEI come from the germline V gene. The V end was cut by 1 base, the J end by 6 bases, with 12 bases between. CDR3 region: CASSEGSGAAEAFF. Written as DNA, the CDR3 is TGTGCCAGCAGTGAAGGATCAGGGGCGGCTGAAGCTTTCTTT.

J is TRBJ1-5 and V is TRBV19, with 10 bases matching TRBD1. The CDR3 contains 17 residues. Germline lookup yields CDR1 LNHDA and CDR2 SQIVND (reference sequence). V was pared by 5 bases and J by 2 bases, with 9 bases of the junction left unmatched. CDR3 loop: CASSPRTGGLGNQPQHF. In nucleotides, the CDR3 is TGTGCCAGTAGTCCGAGGACAGGGGGTTTGGGCAATCAGCCCCAGCATTTT.

This sequence joins TRBV10-3 and TRBJ1-1; 7 nucleotides line up with TRBD1. The CDR3 covers 14 residues. The germline V gene encodes CDR1 ENHRY and CDR2 SYGVKD. Trimming at V came to 4 bases and at J to 8 bases, leaving 10 bases not matched to a gene. The CDR3 sequence is CAISGRQGHKEAFF. DNA for the CDR3: TGTGCCATCAGTGGAAGACAGGGTCATAAAGAAGCTTTCTTT.

The chain recombines TRBV27 with TRBJ1-2; 8 bases fit TRBD1. V dropped 0 bases and J dropped 7; count of bases not matched to a gene: 4. Germline V gene sequence: CDR1 MNHEY, CDR2 SMNVEV (reference sequence). The CDR3 length is 14 residues. The CDR3 loop is CASSLSTGVAGYTF. As DNA, the CDR3 is TGTGCCAGCAGTTTATCGACAGGGGTGGCTGGCTACACCTTC.

V gene TRBV7-2 combines with J gene TRBJ2-5, with D perhaps TRBD2 (5 bases). Germline V gene lookup returns CDR1 SGHTA and CDR2 FQGNSA. Trimming cost V 5 bases and J 5 bases, with 15 bases left between them. The length of the CDR3 is 14 residues. The CDR3, as DNA: TGTGCCAGCAGCGGAGGACCGGACGGGGAGACCCAGTACTTC. Protein: CASSGGPDGETQYF.

This sequence joins TRBV19 and TRBJ1-4; D not resolved. Germline CDR1 and CDR2: LNHDA and SQIVND (reference sequence). The CDR3 spans 11 residues. Trimming removed 2 bases from V and 8 bases from J, with 3 bases in between. The CDR3 reads CASSIQEKLFF. The CDR3 DNA is TGTGCCAGTAGTATACAAGAAAAACTGTTTTTT.

The genes are TRBV12-3 or TRBV12-4 and TRBJ1-5, with D uncertain. The CDR3 runs 12 residues. The V end was cut by 5 bases, the J end by 3 bases, with 5 bases between. The CDR3 nucleotides are TGTGCCAGCAGTCAACTCAATCAGCCCCAGCATTTT. Residues: CASSQLNQPQHF.

The gene calls are TRBV6-5 and TRBJ1-2, with 7 bases that match TRBD1. Losses at the gene ends were 6 bases for V and 8 bases for J; bases not matched to a gene: 3. Germline loops: CDR1 MNHEY, CDR2 SVGAGI. The CDR3 spans 11 residues. This chain's CDR3 is CASRATGGYTF. CDR3 coding DNA: TGTGCCAGCAGGGCGACAGGGGGCTACACCTTC.

This chain links TRBV10-3 with TRBJ2-5, with 9 nucleotides matching TRBD1. Germline V gene data show CDR1 as ENHRY and CDR2 as SYGVKD. The CDR3 covers 16 residues. Trimming took 2 bases from V and 4 from J; bases not matched to a gene: 8. CDR3 DNA sequence: TGTGCCATCAGTGAGATGAGACAGGGGGTGACAGAGACCCAGTACTTC. This encodes CAISEMRQGVTETQYF.

This clone came up a few times. The V gene is TRBV7-9, the J gene TRBJ1-1; possibly TRBD1 for D (5 bases). V was trimmed by 1 base and J by 6 bases, leaving 6 bases between them. This CDR3 contains 12 residues. CDR1 is SEHNR and CDR2 is FQNEAQ in the germline V gene (reference sequence). The CDR3, as DNA: TGTGCCAGCAGCTTAGAGGGGCCTGAAGCTTTCTTT. Protein sequence: CASSLEGPEAFF.

V usage is TRBV5-1 and J usage is TRBJ1-2; 9 positions match TRBD1. CDR3 length: 15 amino acids. The germline V gene encodes CDR1 SGHRS and CDR2 YFSETQ. Trimming took 3 bases from V and 8 from J; bases not matched to a gene: 11. The CDR3 region is CASSSSGGQGRGYTF. Here the CDR3 DNA reads TGCGCCAGCAGCTCATCCGGGGGACAGGGAAGAGGCTACACCTTC.

J is TRBJ1-5 and V is TRBV5-8; D is unclear. The CDR3 extends over 14 amino acids. Germline V CDR1 and CDR2: SGHTS, YDEGEE. V dropped 4 bases and J dropped 5 bases, with 13 bases sitting between them. The CDR3 loop reads CASSPEGSYQPQHF. The CDR3 DNA follows: TGTGCCAGCAGCCCGGAGGGCTCATATCAGCCCCAGCATTTT.

Notes on this clone: At one of its ends the junction is not consistent with the germline gene, which may arise from a read error. V usage is TRBV5-4 and J usage is TRBJ1-1, with 7 nucleotides matching TRBD1. Germline values: CDR1 SGHNT, CDR2 YYREEE (reference sequence). The CDR3 has 12 residues. The CDR3 region has the DNA TGTGCCAGCAGCTTGGTTGACGGACAGGTCCTTTTT. Encoded protein: CASSLVDGQVLF.

This clone was recorded once. V gene TRBV11-2 combines with J gene TRBJ1-6; D is ambiguous. Looked up from germline, CDR1 is SGHAT and CDR2 is FQNNGV. The V gene lost 5 bases and the J gene lost 7 bases, with 9 bases spanning the gap. This CDR3 spans 13 amino acids. In DNA, the CDR3 is TGTGCCAGCAGCCCGGGATGGAATTCACCCCTCCACTTT. Protein sequence: CASSPGWNSPLHF.

The CDR3 DNA reads as TGCGCCAGCAGCCTTGTGGGAGGGGCGGGGGCCAACGTCCTGACTTTC. Its translation: CASSLVGGAGANVLTF. The chain employs TRBV5-1 and TRBJ2-6; TRBD2 matches 7 bases. This CDR3 is 16 amino acids long. Germline CDR1 is SGHRS and CDR2 is YFSETQ. Trimming cost V 4 bases and J 4 bases; bases outside gene matches: 8.

V gene TRBV10-2 combines with J gene TRBJ2-7; D is undetermined. The CDR3 has 17 residues. Germline lookup yields CDR1 WSHSY and CDR2 SAAADI. V dropped 3 bases and J dropped 0 bases, with 18 bases sitting between them. Written as DNA, the CDR3 is TGCGCCAGCAGTGACGTTTATGCGGCGCGGAGCTCCTACGAGCAGTACTTC. It yields the protein CASSDVYAARSSYEQYF.

This clone has only one observation. The V call is TRBV3-1 (or the pseudogene TRBV3-2), the J call TRBJ1-4, with TRBD1 identical over 7 bases. The CDR3 covers 15 residues. V shed 4 bases, J shed 7 bases, and the junction held 9 bases outside the gene matches. Germline V gene sequence: CDR1 LGHDT, CDR2 YNNKEL (reference sequence). The DNA of the CDR3 is TGTGCCAGCAGCCCTACAGGGGTATCGGGTGAAAAACTGTTTTTT. Translated: CASSPTGVSGEKLFF.

The chain carries TRBV7-8 and TRBJ1-1; 7 positions agree with TRBD1. CDR3 length: 17 residues. Trimming removed 2 bases from V and 0 bases from J; junction bases left unmatched: 9. The germline V gene has CDR1 SGHVS and CDR2 FQNEAQ. CDR3: CASSLYVLGQMNTEAFF. For the CDR3, the DNA is TGTGCCAGCAGCTTATACGTTCTGGGACAGATGAACACTGAAGCTTTCTTT.

V and J are TRBV5-1 and TRBJ1-1; D unclear. The germline V gene encodes CDR1 SGHRS and CDR2 YFSETQ. The CDR3 consists of 16 residues. V lost 1 base, J lost 0 bases, and 13 bases lay in between. The CDR3 protein is CASSLSRNLMNTEAFF. As DNA, the CDR3 is TGCGCCAGCAGCTTGAGCAGGAACCTTATGAACACTGAAGCTTTCTTT.